This T cell receptor beta chain was sequenced for a study of Graves' ophthalmopathy and Graves' hyperthyroidism. Germline CDR1 GTSNPN, CDR2 SVGIG (reference sequence). There are 19 residues in the CDR3. V lost 5 bases to trimming and J lost 0 bases; unmatched junction nucleotides: 13. A remark on this clonotype: Its antigen is not identified.

Transcripts of RNA were the source for amplifying TCR beta CDR3 regions. After a first-round RT-PCR with HTBI primers, a second-round multiplex PCR was run. TCRdb independently ran MiXCR on the multiplex PCR reads; one entry per CDR3 protein. The sample lists under 350,000 distinct CDR3 sequences, 17% occurring once. Ophthalmopathy donors' eye disease showed moderate-to-severe activity, CAS of at least 3, NOSPECS of at least 4 and duration under 3 months. Other autoimmune diseases, uncontrolled infections, pregnancy or lactation excluded patients from enrollment. Study-level points and caveats: Clonotypes were expanded in thyroid at above 0.001 frequency, and most also appeared in blood.

The sample comprised peripheral blood. The clonotype originates from an adult man with Graves' ophthalmopathy. The V gene is TRBV30, the J gene TRBJ2-7; 16 nucleotides line up with TRBD2. CDR3 sequence reads: CAWGTLGLAGGRSSYEQYF. Here the CDR3 DNA reads TGTGCCTGGGGAACCTTGGGACTAGCGGGAGGGAGGAGCTCCTACGAGCAGTACTTC.